The entry that follows covers one T cell receptor beta chain sequence. The sample originates from a study of blood T cell repertoires in COVID-19. Background on the study: The origin of the acute and convalescent COVID-19 samples was the United States, Italy and Spain.

Produced via immunoSEQ multiplex PCR; TCRdb's table is partial and in-frame only. The data hold about 270,000 clones, with around four fifths observed a single time. The CDR3 sequence is 18 residues long. With 0 bases removed from V and 3 bases from J, the gap between germline ends came to 18 bases. Per the germline V gene, CDR1 is ENHRY and CDR2 is SYGVKD. The sample consisted of peripheral blood. The sequence was collected from a man of 80 years or more with acute or convalescent COVID-19. The rearrangement joins TRBV10-3 to TRBJ2-4, with a tentative D call TRBD1 (6 bases). CDR3 residues: CAISESAQGQRVKNIQYF. The CDR3 region has the DNA TGTGCCATCAGTGAGTCGGCCCAGGGACAACGCGTCAAAAACATTCAGTACTTC.